The table lists the clone carrying this T cell receptor (beta chain) with a few counts. The sample originates from a study of shared T cell receptors in the human thymus. Germline values: CDR1 MGHDK, CDR2 SYGVNS. Trimming took 6 bases from V and 2 from J; bases not matched to a gene: 15. The CDR3 loop spans 18 amino acids. Only in-frame clones appear in the TCRdb table, and some are missing; sequencing was by immunoSEQ multiplex PCR. The sample shows roughly 560,000 clones, around three quarters of them seen only once. These data were also filed under a second study, of human thymus T cells. That paper states: The sample donors, healthy Finnish infants, were having corrective surgery for congenital heart defects. Thymus pieces cut out during corrective heart surgery were the tissue that was used. In thymic and blood repertoires alike, V and J usage looked biased. Related research found strongly overlapping thymic repertoires in unrelated individuals.

The receptor comes from a boy younger than two with a congenital heart defect. J is TRBJ2-3 and V is TRBV25-1, with 9 bases matching TRBD2. The sample comprised thymocytes. The CDR3 DNA is TGTGCCAGCAGCGCCCCGCCTTATATAGCGGGAGACACAGATACGCAGTATTTT. Its protein product is CASSAPPYIAGDTDTQYF.